Listed here is a single TCR beta chain. The antigen remains unidentified. About 91 million PBMCs served as the genomic DNA source for unsorted samples. This CDR3 contains 15 residues. CDR1 is LNHDA, CDR2 SQIVND, per germline (reference sequence). Trimming took 1 base from V and 3 from J, leaving 9 bases between them. At a deep level, the assay was run. Each cell subset's genomic DNA was divided evenly among several immunoSEQ plates. Clones were read by immunoSEQ multiplex PCR, and TCRdb kept only the in-frame ones, dropping some. The data show 450,000 to 500,000 clones, about three quarters seen once. The data stem from a study of shared clonotypes between healthy human individuals. Study results and caveats: Sequencing depth was expected to affect clonotype sharing among donors.

The TCR comes from a woman aged 40 to 50 in good health. Some clones in this sample may be carry-over from other donors' samples. The chain uses TRBV19 and TRBJ2-2; D uncertain. Material: PBMCs. CDR3: CASSIVFQHTGELFF. For the CDR3, the DNA is TGTGCCAGTAGTATAGTCTTCCAGCACACCGGGGAGCTGTTTTTT.